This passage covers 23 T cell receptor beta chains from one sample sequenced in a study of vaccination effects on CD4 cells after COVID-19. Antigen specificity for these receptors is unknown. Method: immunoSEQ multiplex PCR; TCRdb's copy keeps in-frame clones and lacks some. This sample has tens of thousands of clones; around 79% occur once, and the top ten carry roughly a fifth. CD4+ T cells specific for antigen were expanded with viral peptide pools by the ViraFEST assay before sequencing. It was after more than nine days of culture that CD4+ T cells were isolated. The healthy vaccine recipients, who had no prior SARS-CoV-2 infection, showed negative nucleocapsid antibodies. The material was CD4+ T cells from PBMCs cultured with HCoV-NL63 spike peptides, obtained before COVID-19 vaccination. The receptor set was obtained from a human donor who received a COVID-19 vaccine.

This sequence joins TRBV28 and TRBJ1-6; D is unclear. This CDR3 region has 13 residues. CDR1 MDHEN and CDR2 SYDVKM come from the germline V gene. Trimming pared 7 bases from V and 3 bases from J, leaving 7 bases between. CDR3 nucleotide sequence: TGTGCCAGCAAGACGAACTATAATTCACCCCTCCACTTT. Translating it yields CASKTNYNSPLHF.

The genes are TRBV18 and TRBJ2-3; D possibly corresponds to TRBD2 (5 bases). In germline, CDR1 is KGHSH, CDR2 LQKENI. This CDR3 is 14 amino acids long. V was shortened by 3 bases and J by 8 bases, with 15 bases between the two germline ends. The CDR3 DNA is TGTGCCAGCTCACCGGAGAGTAGGGAGACTACGCAGTATTTT. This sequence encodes CASSPESRETTQYF.

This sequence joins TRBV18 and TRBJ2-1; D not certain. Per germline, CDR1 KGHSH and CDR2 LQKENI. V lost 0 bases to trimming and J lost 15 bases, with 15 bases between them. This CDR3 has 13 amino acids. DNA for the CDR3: TGTGCCAGCTCACCACCGTCGACACTGACAACGTTCTTC. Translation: CASSPPSTLTTFF. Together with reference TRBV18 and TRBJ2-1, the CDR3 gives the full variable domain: NAGVMQNPRHLVRRRGQEARLRCSPMKGHSHVYWYRQLPEEGLKFMVYLQKENIIDESGMPKERFSAEFPKEGPSILRIQQVVRGDSAAYFCASSPPSTLTTFFGPGTRLTVL.

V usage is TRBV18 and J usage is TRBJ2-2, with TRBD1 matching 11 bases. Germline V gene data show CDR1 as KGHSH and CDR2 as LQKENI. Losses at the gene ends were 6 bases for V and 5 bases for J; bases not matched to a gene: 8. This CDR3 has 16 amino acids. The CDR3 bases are TGTGCCAGCTCCCTGGTCGGACAGGGGGCTACCGGGGAGCTGTTTTTT. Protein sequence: CASSLVGQGATGELFF.

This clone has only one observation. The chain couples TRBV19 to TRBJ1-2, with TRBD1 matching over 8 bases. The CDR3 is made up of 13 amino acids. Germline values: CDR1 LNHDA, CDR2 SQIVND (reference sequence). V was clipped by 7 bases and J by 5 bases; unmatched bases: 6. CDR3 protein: CASKGQGEYGYTF. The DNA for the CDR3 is TGTGCCAGTAAAGGACAGGGTGAATATGGCTACACCTTC. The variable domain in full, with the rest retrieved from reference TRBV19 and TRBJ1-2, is DGGITQSPKYLFRKEGQNVTLSCEQNLNHDAMYWYRQDPGQGLRLIYYSQIVNDFQKGDIAEGYSVSREKKESFPLTVTSAQKNPTAFYLCASKGQGEYGYTFGSGTRLTVV.

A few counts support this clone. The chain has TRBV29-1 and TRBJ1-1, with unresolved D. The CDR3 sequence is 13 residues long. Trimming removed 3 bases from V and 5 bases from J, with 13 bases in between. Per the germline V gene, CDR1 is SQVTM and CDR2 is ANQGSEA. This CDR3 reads CSVEYGRGTEAFF. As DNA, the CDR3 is TGCAGCGTTGAGTACGGCCGAGGGACTGAAGCTTTCTTT.

CDR3: CASSTGQISGNTIYF. The CDR3 region has the DNA TGTGCCAGTAGTACGGGACAGATCTCTGGAAACACCATATATTTT. The J gene is TRBJ1-3, the V gene TRBV19; 7 positions match TRBD1. After removal of 4 bases from V and 0 bases from J, the junction contained 3 bases not matched to a gene. Germline-derived CDR1 and CDR2 are LNHDA and SQIVND (reference sequence). The CDR3 sequence is 15 residues long.

CDR3 protein: CASSSQGSYNEQFF. DNA of the CDR3: TGTGCCAGCAGTTCACAGGGTTCCTACAATGAGCAGTTCTTC. V usage is TRBV7-2 and J usage is TRBJ2-1; maybe TRBD1 (6 bases). The germline V and J ends were trimmed by 6 bases and 1 base, with 10 bases remaining between them. The CDR3 runs to 14 residues. Germline CDR1 and CDR2: SGHTA and FQGNSA.

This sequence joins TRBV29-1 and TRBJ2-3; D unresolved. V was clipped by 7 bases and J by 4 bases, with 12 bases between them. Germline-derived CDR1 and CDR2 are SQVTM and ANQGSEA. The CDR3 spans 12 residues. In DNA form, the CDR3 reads TGCAGCGCCCTGGGTTCGGCAGATACGCAGTATTTT. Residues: CSALGSADTQYF.

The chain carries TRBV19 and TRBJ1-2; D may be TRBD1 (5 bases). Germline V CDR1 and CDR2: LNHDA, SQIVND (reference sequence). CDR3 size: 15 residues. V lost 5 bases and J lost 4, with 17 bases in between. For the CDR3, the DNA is TGTGCCAGTAGTGTCGGGCAGGGATCGGCCTATGGCTACACCTTC. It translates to CASSVGQGSAYGYTF.

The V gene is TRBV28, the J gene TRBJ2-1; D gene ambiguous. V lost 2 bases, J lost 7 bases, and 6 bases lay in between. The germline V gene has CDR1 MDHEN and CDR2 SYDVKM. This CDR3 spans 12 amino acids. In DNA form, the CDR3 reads TGTGCCAGCAGTTTACTCCGAAATGAGCAGTTCTTC. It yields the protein CASSLLRNEQFF.

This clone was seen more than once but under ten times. The CDR3 DNA reads as TGTGCCAGCAGCTCTACAGGGAGTGGCACCGGGGAGCTGTTTTTT. It is translated as CASSSTGSGTGELFF. This chain connects TRBV7-8 to TRBJ2-2; D might be TRBD1 (6 bases). With 4 bases removed from V and 4 bases from J, the gap between germline ends came to 13 bases. CDR3 length: 15 residues. Germline loops: CDR1 SGHVS, CDR2 FQNEAQ.

The CDR3 sequence: CASSYSGHSGNTIYF. The CDR3 DNA reads as TGTGCCAGCAGTTACTCGGGGCACTCTGGAAACACCATATATTTT. V usage is TRBV6-5 and J usage is TRBJ1-3; D is perhaps TRBD1 (5 bases). Germline CDR1 and CDR2: MNHEY and SVGAGI. The germline V and J ends were trimmed by 0 bases and 0 bases, with 6 bases remaining between them. The CDR3 consists of 15 residues.

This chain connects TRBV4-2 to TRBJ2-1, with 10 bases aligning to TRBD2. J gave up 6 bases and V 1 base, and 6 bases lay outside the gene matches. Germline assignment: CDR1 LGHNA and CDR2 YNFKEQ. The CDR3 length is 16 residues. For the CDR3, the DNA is TGTGCCAGCAGCCAAGGGGAGCGGGGGGGTTTCAATGAGCAGTTCTTC. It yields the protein CASSQGERGGFNEQFF.

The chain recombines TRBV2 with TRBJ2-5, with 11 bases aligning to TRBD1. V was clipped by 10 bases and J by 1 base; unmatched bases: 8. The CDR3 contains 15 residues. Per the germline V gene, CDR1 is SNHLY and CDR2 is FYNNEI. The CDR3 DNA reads TGTGCCACGAAGAGGGACAGGGGGTCCCAAGAGACCCAGTACTTC. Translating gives CATKRDRGSQETQYF.

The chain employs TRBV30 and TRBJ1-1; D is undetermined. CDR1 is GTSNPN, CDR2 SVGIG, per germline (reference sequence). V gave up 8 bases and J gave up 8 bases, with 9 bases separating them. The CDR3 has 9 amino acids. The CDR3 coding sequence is TGTGCCATGGGTCACGAAGCTTTCTTT. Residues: CAMGHEAFF.

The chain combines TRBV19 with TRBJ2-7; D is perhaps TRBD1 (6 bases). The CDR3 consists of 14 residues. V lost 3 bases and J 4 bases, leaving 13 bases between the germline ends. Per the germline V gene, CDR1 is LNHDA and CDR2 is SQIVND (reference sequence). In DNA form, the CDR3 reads TGTGCCAGTAGTATCGACAGGCCCCCGTACGAGCAGTACTTC. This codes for CASSIDRPPYEQYF.

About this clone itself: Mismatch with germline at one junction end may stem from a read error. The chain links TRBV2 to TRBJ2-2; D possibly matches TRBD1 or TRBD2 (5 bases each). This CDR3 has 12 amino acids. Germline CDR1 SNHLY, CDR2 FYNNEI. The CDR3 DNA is TGTGCCACCAGTGAGGGGCCCGGGGAGCTGTTTTTT. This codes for CATSEGPGELFF. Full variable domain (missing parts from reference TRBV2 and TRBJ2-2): EPEVTQTPSHQVTQMGQEVILRCVPISNHLYFYWYRQILGQKVEFLVSFYNNEISEKSEIFDDQFSVERPDGSNFTLKIRSTKLEDSAMYFCATSEGPGELFFGEGSRLTVL.

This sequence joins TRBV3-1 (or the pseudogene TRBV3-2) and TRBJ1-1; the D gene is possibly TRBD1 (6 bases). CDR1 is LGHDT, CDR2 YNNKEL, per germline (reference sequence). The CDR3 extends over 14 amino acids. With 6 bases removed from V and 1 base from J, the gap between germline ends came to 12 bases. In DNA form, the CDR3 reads TGTGCCAGCAGTCCACAGGGCAGGAACACTGAAGCTTTCTTT. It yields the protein CASSPQGRNTEAFF.

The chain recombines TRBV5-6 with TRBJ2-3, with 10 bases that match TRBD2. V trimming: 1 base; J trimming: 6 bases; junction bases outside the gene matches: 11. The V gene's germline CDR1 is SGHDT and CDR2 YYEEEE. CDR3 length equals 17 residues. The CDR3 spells CASSLSRVAGGFDTQYF. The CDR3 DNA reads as TGTGCCAGCAGCTTGAGTCGCGTAGCGGGAGGATTTGATACGCAGTATTTT.

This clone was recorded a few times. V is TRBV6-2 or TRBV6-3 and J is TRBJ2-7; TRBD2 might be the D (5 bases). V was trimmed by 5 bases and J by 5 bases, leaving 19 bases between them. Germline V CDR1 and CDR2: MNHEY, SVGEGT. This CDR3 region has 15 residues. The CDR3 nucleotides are TGTGCCAGCAGTCCCGCTTATTCGGGGTTGCACGAGCAGTACTTC. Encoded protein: CASSPAYSGLHEQYF.

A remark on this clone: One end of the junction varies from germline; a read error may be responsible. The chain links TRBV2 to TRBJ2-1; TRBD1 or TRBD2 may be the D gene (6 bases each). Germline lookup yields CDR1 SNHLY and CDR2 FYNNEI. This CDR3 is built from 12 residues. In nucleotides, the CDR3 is TGTGCCGGCAGGGGTAGCGGAGATGAGCAGTTCTTC. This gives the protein CAGRGSGDEQFF.

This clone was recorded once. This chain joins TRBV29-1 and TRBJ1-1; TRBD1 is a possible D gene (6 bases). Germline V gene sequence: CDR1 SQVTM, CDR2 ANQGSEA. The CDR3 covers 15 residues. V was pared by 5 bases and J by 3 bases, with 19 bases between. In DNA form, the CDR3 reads TGCAGCGTTAACGCTCCTCAGGGGTGGGACACTGAAGCTTTCTTT. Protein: CSVNAPQGWDTEAFF. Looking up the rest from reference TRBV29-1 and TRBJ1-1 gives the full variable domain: SAVISQKPSRDICQRGTSLTIQCQVDSQVTMMFWYRQQPGQSLTLIATANQGSEATYESGFVIDKFPISRPNLTFSTLTVSNMSPEDSSIYLCSVNAPQGWDTEAFFGQGTRLTVV.